The 11 T cell receptor beta chains presented below share a single source sample, sequenced in a study of T cells in Graves' hyperthyroidism and ophthalmopathy. The source material, RNA transcripts, was used to amplify TCR beta CDR3 regions. Initially, a first-round RT-PCR of the TCR CDR3 employed the HTBI primer set. One entry per CDR3 protein, called by TCRdb with MiXCR from the multiplex PCR reads. The table records about 270,000 distinct CDR3 sequences, over 12% of them present only once. The sequencing sample was made of blood. These receptors were taken from a woman aged 50 to 65 with Graves' hyperthyroidism that later progressed to Graves' ophthalmopathy.

The table lists this clonotype with many counts. This chain uses TRBV7-9 with TRBJ2-7; 9 bases fit TRBD1. J was trimmed by 4 bases and V by 1 base; bases with no gene match: 2. There are 14 residues in the CDR3. CDR1 is SEHNR and CDR2 is FQNEAQ in the germline V gene (reference sequence). The CDR3 region is CASSLEGQGYEQYF. CDR3 coding DNA: TGTGCCAGCAGCTTAGAGGGACAGGGTTACGAGCAGTACTTC.

This clonotype was detected a few times. A much larger clonotype is one base distant, so this may be a read error. This sequence joins TRBV15 and TRBJ2-7; 7 bases agree with TRBD2. Germline V lookup: CDR1 LNHNV, CDR2 YYDKDF (reference sequence). The CDR3 extends over 15 amino acids. With V trimmed by 5 bases and J by 2 bases, 9 bases remained unmatched. CDR3 bases: TGTGCCACCAGCGGGTGGACTAGTGGCCCCTACGAGCAGTACTTC. The encoded protein is CATSGWTSGPYEQYF.

The table lists this clonotype with a few counts. The chain recombines TRBV11-2 with TRBJ2-2; 9 bases are shared with TRBD1. The CDR3 spans 16 residues. V was clipped by 5 bases and J by 7 bases; unmatched bases: 11. Germline V gives CDR1 SGHAT, CDR2 FQNNGV. CDR3 nucleotides: TGTGCCAGCAGCCTTATACAGGGGGCCAAAGGCGGGGAGCTGTTTTTT. Translated, it gives CASSLIQGAKGGELFF.

This clonotype appeared many times. The rearrangement uses TRBV2 and TRBJ2-7; 9 bases fit TRBD2. The trim removed 8 bases at V and 4 bases at J, leaving 6 bases unmatched. The CDR3 runs 13 residues. CDR1 SNHLY and CDR2 FYNNEI come from the germline V gene. Here the CDR3 reads CASQTSGNYEQYF. The DNA for the CDR3 is TGTGCCAGCCAGACTAGCGGAAATTACGAGCAGTACTTC. Based on the CDR3 plus reference TRBV2 and TRBJ2-7, the full variable domain is EPEVTQTPSHQVTQMGQEVILRCVPISNHLYFYWYRQILGQKVEFLVSFYNNEISEKSEIFDDQFSVERPDGSNFTLKIRSTKLEDSAMYFCASQTSGNYEQYFGPGTRLTVT.

This clonotype has at least ten counts. This sequence joins TRBV30 and TRBJ2-1; maybe TRBD1 (7 bases). Germline lookup yields CDR1 GTSNPN and CDR2 SVGIG (reference sequence). The CDR3 spans 13 residues. V was trimmed by 3 bases and J by 7 bases, leaving 13 bases between them. The CDR3 nucleotides read TGTGCCTGGAGAGGCAGGGGGAGGAATGAGCAGTTCTTC. It specifies CAWRGRGRNEQFF.

This clonotype came up a few times. V gene TRBV5-1 combines with J gene TRBJ2-3, with D uncertain. CDR1 is SGHRS, CDR2 YFSETQ, per germline. V was clipped by 1 base and J by 4 bases, with 10 bases between them. This CDR3 region has 14 residues. The CDR3 loop is CASSLLGKADTQYF. DNA of the CDR3: TGCGCCAGCAGCTTGTTAGGAAAGGCAGATACGCAGTATTTT.

This clonotype was counted many times. This chain uses TRBV20-1 with TRBJ2-1; TRBD2 matches 8 bases. Per the germline V gene, CDR1 is DFQATT and CDR2 is SNEGSKA (reference sequence). CDR3 length: 19 residues. V shed 0 bases and J 5 bases; nucleotides not matched to a gene: 18. The CDR3 here is CSARDSGSGRPFVDNEQFF. The CDR3 DNA reads as TGCAGTGCTAGAGATTCCGGGAGCGGGAGACCCTTCGTGGACAATGAGCAGTTCTTC.

The rearrangement uses TRBV19 and TRBJ2-2, with 7 bases that match TRBD1. J lost 1 base, V lost 8 bases, and 7 bases had no gene match. The CDR3 consists of 15 residues. Germline V gives CDR1 LNHDA, CDR2 SQIVND (reference sequence). CDR3 in amino acids: CASQYRGRNTGELFF. Written as DNA, the CDR3 is TGTGCCAGTCAATACAGGGGAAGGAACACCGGGGAGCTGTTTTTT. Supplemented by reference TRBV19 and TRBJ2-2, the full variable domain reads DGGITQSPKYLFRKEGQNVTLSCEQNLNHDAMYWYRQDPGQGLRLIYYSQIVNDFQKGDIAEGYSVSREKKESFPLTVTSAQKNPTAFYLCASQYRGRNTGELFFGEGSRLTVL.

This clonotype was picked up many times. V is TRBV11-2 and J is TRBJ2-1; D uncertain. Germline CDR1 reads SGHAT; CDR2 reads FQNNGV. This CDR3 has 12 amino acids. V was trimmed by 1 base and J by 5 bases, leaving 3 bases between them. This CDR3 reads CASSLADNEQFF. The CDR3 nucleotides read TGTGCCAGCAGCTTAGCCGACAATGAGCAGTTCTTC.

There are many counts of this clonotype. The CDR3 spells CASSVGPEGTQYF. As DNA, the CDR3 is TGTGCCAGCAGCGTAGGACCCGAGGGGACCCAGTACTTC. V is TRBV9 and J is TRBJ2-5; a weak D match, TRBD2 (5 bases). The length of the CDR3 is 13 residues. Trimming shortened V by 0 bases and J by 7 bases, and 10 bases separated the two germline ends. Germline lookup yields CDR1 SGDLS and CDR2 YYNGEE.

This clonotype was found many times. The CDR3 here is CASSRGSYGKLFF. The CDR3 DNA reads as TGTGCCAGCAGTCGAGGATCGTACGGAAAACTGTTTTTT. The chain joins TRBV2 to TRBJ1-4; D gene unclear. Per germline, CDR1 SNHLY and CDR2 FYNNEI. V lost 5 bases to trimming and J lost 10 bases, with 14 bases between them. The CDR3 extends over 13 amino acids.